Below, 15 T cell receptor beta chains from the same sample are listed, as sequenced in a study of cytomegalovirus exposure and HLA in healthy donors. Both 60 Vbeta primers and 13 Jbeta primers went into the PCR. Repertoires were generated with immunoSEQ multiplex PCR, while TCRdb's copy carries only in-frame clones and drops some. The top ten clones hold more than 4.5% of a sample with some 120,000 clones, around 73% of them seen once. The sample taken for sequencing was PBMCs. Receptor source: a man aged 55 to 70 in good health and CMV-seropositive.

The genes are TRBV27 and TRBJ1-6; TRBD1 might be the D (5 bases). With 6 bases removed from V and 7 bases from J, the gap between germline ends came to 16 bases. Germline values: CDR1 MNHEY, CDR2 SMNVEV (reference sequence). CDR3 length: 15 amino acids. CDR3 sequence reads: CASSPSWGVNSPLHF. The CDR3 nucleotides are TGTGCCAGCAGCCCATCATGGGGGGTAAATTCACCCCTCCACTTT.

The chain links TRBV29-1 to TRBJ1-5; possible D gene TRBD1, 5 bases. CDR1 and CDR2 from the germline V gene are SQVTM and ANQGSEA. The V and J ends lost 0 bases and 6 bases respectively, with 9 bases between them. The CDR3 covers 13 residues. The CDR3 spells CSVEEQGGQPQHF. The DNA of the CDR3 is TGCAGCGTTGAAGAGCAGGGTGGTCAGCCCCAGCATTTT.

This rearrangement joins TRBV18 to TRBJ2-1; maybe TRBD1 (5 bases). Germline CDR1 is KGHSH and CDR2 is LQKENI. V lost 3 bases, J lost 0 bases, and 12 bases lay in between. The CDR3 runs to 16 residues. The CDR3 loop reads CASSPTGTASYNEQFF. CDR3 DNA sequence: TGTGCCAGCTCACCCACAGGAACAGCCTCCTACAATGAGCAGTTCTTC.

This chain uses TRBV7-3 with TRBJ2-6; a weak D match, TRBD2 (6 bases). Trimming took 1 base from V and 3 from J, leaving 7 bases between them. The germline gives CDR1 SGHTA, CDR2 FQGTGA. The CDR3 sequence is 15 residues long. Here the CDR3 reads CASSLNGGGANVLTF. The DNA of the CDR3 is TGTGCCAGCAGCTTAAACGGGGGTGGGGCCAACGTCCTGACTTTC.

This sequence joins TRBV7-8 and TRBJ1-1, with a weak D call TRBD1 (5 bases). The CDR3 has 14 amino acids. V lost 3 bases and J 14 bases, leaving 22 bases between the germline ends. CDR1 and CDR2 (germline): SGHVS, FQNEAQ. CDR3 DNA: TGTGCCAGCAGCTTGGGCTTGGACACCCGTAACTTCTTCTTT. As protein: CASSLGLDTRNFFF.

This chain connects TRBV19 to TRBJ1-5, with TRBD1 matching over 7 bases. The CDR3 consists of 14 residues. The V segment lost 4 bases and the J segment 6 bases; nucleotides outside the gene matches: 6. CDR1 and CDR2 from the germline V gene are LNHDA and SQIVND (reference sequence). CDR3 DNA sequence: TGTGCCAGTAGTAAGACAGGGCTAAGTCAGCCCCAGCATTTT. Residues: CASSKTGLSQPQHF.

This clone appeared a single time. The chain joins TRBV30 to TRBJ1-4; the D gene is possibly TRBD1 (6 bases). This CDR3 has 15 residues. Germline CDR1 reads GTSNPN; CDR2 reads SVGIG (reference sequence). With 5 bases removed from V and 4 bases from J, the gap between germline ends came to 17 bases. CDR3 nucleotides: TGTGCCTGGGGGGGGCAGGGAGGGGGTAATGAAAAACTGTTTTTT. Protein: CAWGGQGGGNEKLFF.

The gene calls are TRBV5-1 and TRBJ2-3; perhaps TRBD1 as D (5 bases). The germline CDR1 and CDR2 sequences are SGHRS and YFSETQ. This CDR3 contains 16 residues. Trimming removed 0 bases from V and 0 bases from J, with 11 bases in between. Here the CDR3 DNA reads TGCGCCAGCAGCTTGGATGGGGCGACTAGCACAGATACGCAGTATTTT. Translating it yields CASSLDGATSTDTQYF.

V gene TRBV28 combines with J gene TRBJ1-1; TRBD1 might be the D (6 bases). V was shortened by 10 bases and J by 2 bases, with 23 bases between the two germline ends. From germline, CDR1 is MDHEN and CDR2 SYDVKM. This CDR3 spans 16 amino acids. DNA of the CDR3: TGTGCCACACATACTTTCAGGGGCACCACTAACACTGAAGCTTTCTTT. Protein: CATHTFRGTTNTEAFF.

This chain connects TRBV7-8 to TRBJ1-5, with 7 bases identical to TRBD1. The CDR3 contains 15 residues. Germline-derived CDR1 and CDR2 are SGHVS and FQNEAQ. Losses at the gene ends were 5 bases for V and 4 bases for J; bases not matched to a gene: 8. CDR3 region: CASSQAGTANQPQHF. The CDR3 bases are TGTGCCAGCAGCCAAGCCGGGACAGCTAATCAGCCCCAGCATTTT.

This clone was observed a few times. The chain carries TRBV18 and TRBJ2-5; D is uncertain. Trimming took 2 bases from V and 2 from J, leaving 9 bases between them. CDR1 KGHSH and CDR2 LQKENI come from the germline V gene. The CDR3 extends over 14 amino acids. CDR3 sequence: CASSPGLEQETQYF. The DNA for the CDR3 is TGTGCCAGCTCACCAGGGCTGGAACAAGAGACCCAGTACTTC.

The CDR3 coding sequence is TGTGCCACCAGCAGAGGAGTCCGGGAGACCCAGTACTTC. Amino acids: CATSRGVRETQYF. The chain couples TRBV15 to TRBJ2-5; no clear D gene. Germline lookup yields CDR1 LNHNV and CDR2 YYDKDF (reference sequence). The V end was cut by 1 base, the J end by 5 bases, with 8 bases between. The CDR3 sequence is 13 residues long.

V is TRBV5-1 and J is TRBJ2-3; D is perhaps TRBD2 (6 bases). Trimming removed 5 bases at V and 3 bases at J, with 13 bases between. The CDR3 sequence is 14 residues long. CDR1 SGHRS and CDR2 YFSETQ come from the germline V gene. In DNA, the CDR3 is TGCGCCAGCAGGACCCCCGGGGGAACAGATACGCAGTATTTT. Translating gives CASRTPGGTDTQYF. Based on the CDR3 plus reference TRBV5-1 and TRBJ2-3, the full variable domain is KAGVTQTPRYLIKTRGQQVTLSCSPISGHRSVSWYQQTPGQGLQFLFEYFSETQRNKGNFPGRFSGRQFSNSRSEMNVSTLELGDSALYLCASRTPGGTDTQYFGPGTRLTVL.

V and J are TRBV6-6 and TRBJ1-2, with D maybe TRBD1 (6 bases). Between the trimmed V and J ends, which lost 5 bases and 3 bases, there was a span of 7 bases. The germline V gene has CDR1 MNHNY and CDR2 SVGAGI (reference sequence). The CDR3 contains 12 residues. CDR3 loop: CASSNRDYGYTF. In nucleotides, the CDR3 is TGTGCCAGCAGTAACAGGGACTATGGCTACACCTTC.

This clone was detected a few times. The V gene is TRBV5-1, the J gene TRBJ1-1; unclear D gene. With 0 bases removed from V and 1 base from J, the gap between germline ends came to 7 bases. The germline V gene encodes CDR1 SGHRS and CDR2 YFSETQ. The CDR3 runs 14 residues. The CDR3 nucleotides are TGCGCCAGCAGCTTGGATTCCGGGAACACTGAAGCTTTCTTT. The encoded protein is CASSLDSGNTEAFF.